Listed below are T cell receptor beta chains from one sample, sequenced in a study of Ad26.COV2.S vaccination and SARS-CoV-2 variants. Data came from immunoSEQ multiplex PCR; TCRdb stores just in-frame clones and leaves some out. Of about 320,000 clones in the sample, roughly 80% are singletons; the top ten hold approximately 2.2%. The specimen comprised peripheral blood, sampled in a trial of Ad26.COV2.S vaccine versus placebo. These TCRs come from a person aged 18-60 years who received the Ad26.COV2.S COVID-19 vaccine or a placebo. Both conserved end residues are part of each CDR3. The D gene is left open where the match is weak. Some rows mark clone size as missing; the rest say once, few, many or name a class of expanded clone.

>-|TRBJ1-1|TRBV6-5|once
CASRPGAREAFF
TGTGCCAGCAGGCCAGGGGCTCGGGAAGCTTTCTTT
>-|TRBJ1-2|TRBV28|once
CASSLGTNYGYTF
TGTGCCAGCAGTTTAGGGACAAACTATGGCTACACCTTC
>-|TRBJ1-2|TRBV9|-
CASSVVVLNYGYTF
TGTGCCAGCAGCGTAGTGGTGCTTAACTATGGCTACACCTTC
>-|TRBJ2-6|TRBV28|-
CASTFFPGKGGSGANVLTF
TGTGCCAGCACCTTCTTCCCAGGGAAAGGGGGCTCTGGGGCCAACGTCCTGACTTTC
>-|TRBJ1-6|TRBV27|-
CASSSQGRSPLHF
TGTGCCAGCAGTAGTCAGGGTAGGTCACCCCTCCACTTT
>-|TRBJ2-5|TRBV21-1|-
CASGAWGVQETQYF
TGTGCCAGCGGGGCTTGGGGCGTACAAGAGACCCAGTACTTC
>-|TRBJ1-2|TRBV7-9|-
CASSLVSAGLSHGYTF
TGTGCCAGCAGCTTAGTCTCCGCAGGGTTATCCCATGGCTACACCTTC
>TRBD2|TRBJ2-2|TRBV28|-
CASRMTSAVTGELFF
TGTGCCAGCAGGATGACTAGCGCGGTCACCGGGGAGCTGTTTTTT
>-|TRBJ1-2|TRBV15|-
CATSRADRANYGYTF
TGTGCCACCAGCAGAGCGGACAGAGCTAACTATGGCTACACCTTC
>-|TRBJ1-5|TRBV9|-
CASSADHRMVRPQHF
TGTGCCAGCAGCGCCGACCATCGTATGGTAAGGCCCCAGCATTTT
>-|TRBJ1-6|TRBV21-1|few
CASSKEEHQPSYNSPLHF
TGTGCCAGCAGCAAAGAGGAACACCAGCCCTCCTATAATTCACCCCTCCACTTT
>-|TRBJ1-6|TRBV28|-
CASVGRPVAYNSPLHF
TGTGCCAGTGTCGGGCGGCCGGTGGCCTATAATTCACCCCTCCACTTT
>TRBD1|TRBJ1-2|TRBV4-2|-
CASSQGPGGYYGYTF
TGTGCCAGCAGCCAAGGCCCAGGGGGCTACTATGGCTACACCTTC
>TRBD1|TRBJ1-5|TRBV19|once
CASSSRDRDDQPQHF
TGTGCCAGTAGTTCCCGTGACAGGGACGACCAGCCCCAGCATTTT
>-|TRBJ1-1|TRBV10-3|-
CATNRATSNTEAFF
TGTGCCACCAATCGAGCCACATCGAACACTGAAGCTTTCTTT
>-|TRBJ1-1|TRBV11-2|-
CASSAVSGQLNTEAFF
TGTGCCAGCAGCGCGGTCTCGGGACAATTGAACACTGAAGCTTTCTTT
>TRBD1|TRBJ2-7|TRBV5-1|few
CASTFGQGYEQYF
TGCGCCAGCACCTTCGGACAGGGCTACGAGCAGTACTTC
>-|TRBJ1-5|TRBV5-5|-
CASSLGDGPRAQHF
TGTGCCAGCAGCTTGGGGGACGGACCAAGGGCCCAGCATTTT
>TRBD1|TRBJ2-1|TRBV5-1|-
CASSLVAGTGVYNEQFF
TGCGCCAGCAGCTTGGTCGCCGGGACAGGGGTCTACAATGAGCAGTTCTTC
>-|TRBJ2-7|TRBV27|-
CASSSRGDTYEQYF
TGTGCCAGCAGTTCTAGGGGCGACACCTACGAGCAGTACTTC
>TRBD1|TRBJ1-4|TRBV25-1|-
CASSEGTGRNEKLFF
TGTGCCAGCAGTGAAGGGACAGGGCGAAATGAAAAACTGTTTTTT
>TRBD2|TRBJ2-2|TRBV11-3|-
CASSPPGGGPNTGELFF
TGTGCCAGCAGCCCTCCCGGGGGGGGGCCGAACACCGGGGAGCTGTTTTTT
>TRBD1|TRBJ1-1|TRBV7-8|-
CASFGGPGGSTEAFF
TGTGCCAGCTTTGGGGGGCCAGGGGGATCCACTGAAGCTTTCTTT
>TRBD1|TRBJ1-2|TRBV6-1|few
CASSGADRGIYGYTF
TGTGCCAGCAGTGGAGCCGACAGGGGGATCTATGGCTACACCTTC
>TRBD1|TRBJ2-2|TRBV7-6|-
CASSLRGQGIGNTGELFF
TGTGCCAGCAGCTTAAGGGGACAGGGGATTGGGAACACCGGGGAGCTGTTTTTT
>TRBD1|TRBJ1-1|TRBV29-1|once
CSGHRGGDTEAFF
TGCAGCGGACACAGGGGAGGAGACACTGAAGCTTTCTTT
>-|TRBJ2-4|TRBV24-1|-
CATSDGRTDKNIQYF
TGTGCCACCAGTGATGGGCGGACGGATAAAAACATTCAGTACTTC
>TRBD1|TRBJ1-1|TRBV18|-
CASSPTLGTGTTEAFF
TGTGCCAGCTCACCAACCCTCGGGACAGGGACTACTGAAGCTTTCTTT
>TRBD2|TRBJ2-7|TRBV9|-
CASSVSGSGGSSSYEQYF
TGTGCCAGCAGCGTATCGGGTAGCGGGGGGTCGAGCTCCTACGAGCAGTACTTC
>-|TRBJ2-2|TRBV10-1|-
CASSSGTAPTVNTGELFF
TGCGCCAGCAGTTCCGGGACGGCCCCTACGGTCAACACCGGGGAGCTGTTTTTT
>-|TRBJ2-5|TRBV7-3|-
CASSLGADQETQYF
TGTGCCAGCAGCTTAGGGGCAGACCAAGAGACCCAGTACTTC
>TRBD1|TRBJ1-2|TRBV28|-
CASSLLPGQGDGYTF
TGTGCCAGCAGTTTATTACCGGGACAGGGAGATGGCTACACCTTC
>TRBD1|TRBJ2-7|TRBV28|-
CASSFGTGVLYEQYF
TGTGCCAGCAGCTTCGGGACAGGTGTCCTATACGAGCAGTACTTC
>-|TRBJ2-1|TRBV3-1/TRBV3-2|-
CASSQGRNEQFF
TGTGCCAGCAGCCAAGGCCGCAATGAGCAGTTCTTC
>-|TRBJ1-2|TRBV6-1|-
CASSDRAVRSGGYTF
TGTGCCAGCAGTGACCGAGCGGTTAGGTCGGGAGGCTACACCTTC
>-|TRBJ1-4|TRBV4-1|once
CASSQVSNTFVNEKLFF
TGCGCCAGCAGCCAAGTTAGTAATACCTTTGTGAATGAAAAACTGTTTTTT
>-|TRBJ1-5|TRBV18|-
CASSPQRVGNQPQHF
TGTGCCAGCTCACCACAAAGGGTGGGTAATCAGCCCCAGCATTTT
>TRBD1|TRBJ2-5|TRBV5-1|-
CASSLGQGAPETQYF
TGCGCCAGCAGCTTGGGACAGGGGGCGCCTGAGACCCAGTACTTC
>-|TRBJ1-6|TRBV6-4|-
CASSDSIGDNSPLHF
TGTGCCAGCAGTGACTCGATAGGGGATAATTCACCCCTCCACTTT
>-|TRBJ1-2|TRBV6-6|-
CASISGSGNGYTF
TGTGCCAGCATCTCAGGGTCCGGAAATGGCTACACCTTC
>TRBD1|TRBJ1-4|TRBV7-3|few
CASSRTGPGEKLFF
TGTGCCAGCAGCCGGACAGGGCCCGGGGAAAAACTGTTTTTT
>-|TRBJ1-2|TRBV3-1/TRBV3-2|-
CASSQDWGLTF
TGTGCCAGCAGCCAAGATTGGGGGCTCACCTTC
>TRBD1|TRBJ2-3|TRBV5-1|-
CASSLGGGSDTQYF
TGCGCCAGCAGCTTGGGAGGGGGCTCGGATACGCAGTATTTT
>TRBD1|TRBJ1-5|TRBV12-5|-
CASGSRSRGHNQPQHF
TGTGCTAGTGGCTCTCGGAGCAGGGGGCATAATCAGCCCCAGCATTTT
>-|TRBJ2-1|TRBV5-1|-
CASSLTQPNNEQFF
TGCGCCAGCAGCTTGACCCAGCCGAACAATGAGCAGTTCTTC
>-|TRBJ1-4|TRBV28|-
CASRGRRRAQNEKLFF
TGTGCCAGCAGGGGACGCAGAAGAGCACAAAATGAAAAACTGTTTTTT
>-|TRBJ2-6|TRBV5-1|-
CASRARASGANVLTF
TGCGCCAGCAGGGCCAGGGCATCTGGGGCCAACGTCCTGACTTTC
>-|TRBJ2-7|TRBV12-3/TRBV12-4|-
CASSSESYEQYF
TGTGCCAGCAGCTCAGAGTCCTACGAGCAGTACTTC
>TRBD1|TRBJ1-4|TRBV27|-
CASSRTGFNEKLFF
TGTGCCAGCTCCCGGACAGGGTTTAATGAAAAACTGTTTTTT
>-|TRBJ1-6|TRBV5-4|-
CASSSLNSPLHF
TGTGCCAGCAGCTCCTTGAATTCACCCCTCCACTTT
>-|TRBJ1-6|TRBV6-5|-
CASSTHRGTGSPLHF
TGTGCCAGCAGTACCCACCGGGGGACTGGCTCACCCCTCCACTTT
>-|TRBJ2-7|TRBV18|-
CASSPPSTGWEQYF
TGTGCCAGCTCACCACCGAGTACGGGGTGGGAGCAGTACTTC
>TRBD2|TRBJ2-3|TRBV5-6|-
CASSLAGGTQYF
TGTGCCAGCAGCTTAGCGGGGGGTACGCAGTATTTT
>-|TRBJ1-5|TRBV6-4|-
CASGGNWSNQPQHF
TGTGCCAGCGGGGGAAACTGGAGCAATCAGCCCCAGCATTTT
>-|TRBJ2-7|TRBV6-2/TRBV6-3|-
CASSYSIYEQYF
TGTGCCAGCAGTTACTCGATCTACGAGCAGTACTTC
>TRBD1|TRBJ2-7|TRBV19|-
CASTPTGGGEQYF
TGTGCCAGTACCCCGACAGGGGGAGGCGAGCAGTACTTC
>TRBD2|TRBJ2-7|TRBV6-2/TRBV6-3|once
CASSYSGTSGEQYF
TGTGCCAGCAGTTACTCCGGGACTAGCGGGGAGCAGTACTTC
>TRBD1|TRBJ1-5|TRBV28|-
CASSSPPGGRQPQHF
TGTGCCAGCAGTTCTCCCCCAGGGGGGAGGCAGCCCCAGCATTTT
>-|TRBJ1-5|TRBV21-1|-
CASSRRLVGGPSNQPQHF
TGTGCCAGCAGCCGCCGACTGGTAGGGGGGCCTAGCAATCAGCCCCAGCATTTT